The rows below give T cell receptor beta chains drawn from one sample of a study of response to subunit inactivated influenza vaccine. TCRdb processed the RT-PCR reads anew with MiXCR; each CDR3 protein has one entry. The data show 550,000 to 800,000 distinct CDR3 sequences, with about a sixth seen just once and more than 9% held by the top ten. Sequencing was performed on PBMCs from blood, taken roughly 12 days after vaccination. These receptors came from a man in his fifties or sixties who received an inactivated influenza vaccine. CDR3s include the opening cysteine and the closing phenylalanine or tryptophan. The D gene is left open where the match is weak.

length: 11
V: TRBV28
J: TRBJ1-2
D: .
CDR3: CASSFDYGYTF

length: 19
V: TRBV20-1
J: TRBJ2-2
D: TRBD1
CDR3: CSARAIKSSTGGNTGELFF

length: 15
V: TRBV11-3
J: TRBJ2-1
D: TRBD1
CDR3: CASSFGTGFLHEQFF

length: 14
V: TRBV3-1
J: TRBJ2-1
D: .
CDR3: CASSHNYPYNEQFF

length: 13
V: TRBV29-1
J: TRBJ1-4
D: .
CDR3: CSVRGQTNEKLFF

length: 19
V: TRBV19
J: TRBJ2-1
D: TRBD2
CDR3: CASSRGTKRIRSSYNEQFF

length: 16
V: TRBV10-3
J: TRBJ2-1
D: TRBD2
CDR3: CAISDQLARRHNEQFF

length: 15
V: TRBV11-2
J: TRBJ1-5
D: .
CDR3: CASSPGPYSNQPQHF

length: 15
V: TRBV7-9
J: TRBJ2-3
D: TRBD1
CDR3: CASSVEGARRDTQYF

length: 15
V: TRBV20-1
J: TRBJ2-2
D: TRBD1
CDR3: CSAIPGQTNTGELFF

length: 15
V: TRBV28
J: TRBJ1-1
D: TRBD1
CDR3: CASSLWGTGVPKTFF

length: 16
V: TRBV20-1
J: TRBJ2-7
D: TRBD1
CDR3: CSARGARGQEAYEQYF

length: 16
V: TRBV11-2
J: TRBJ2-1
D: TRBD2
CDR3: CASSLDFQRGFHEQFF

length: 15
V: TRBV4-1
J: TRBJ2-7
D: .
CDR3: CASSQDQADSYEQYF

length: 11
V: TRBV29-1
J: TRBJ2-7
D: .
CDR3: CSVRLGNEQYF

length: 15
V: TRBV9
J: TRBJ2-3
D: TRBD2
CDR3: CASSERGGSTDTQYF

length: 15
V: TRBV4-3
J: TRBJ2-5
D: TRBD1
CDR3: CASSQGSGTEETQYF

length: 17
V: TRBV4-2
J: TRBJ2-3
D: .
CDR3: CASSQGRRGLSTDTQYF

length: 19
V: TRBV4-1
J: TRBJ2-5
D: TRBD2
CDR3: CASSQEPTLDGGVQETQYF

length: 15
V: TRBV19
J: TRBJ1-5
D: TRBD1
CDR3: CASRPPDRVGQPQHF

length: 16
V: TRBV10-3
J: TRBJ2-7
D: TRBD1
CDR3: CAISERRQGPLDEQYF

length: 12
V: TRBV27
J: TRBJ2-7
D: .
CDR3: CASSPYRYEQYF

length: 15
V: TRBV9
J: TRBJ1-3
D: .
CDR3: CASSVDGFSGNTIYF

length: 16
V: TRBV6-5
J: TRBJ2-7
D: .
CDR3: CASSYEVQRVAYEQYF

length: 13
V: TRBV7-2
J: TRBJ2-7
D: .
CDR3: CASSLAGGGEQYF

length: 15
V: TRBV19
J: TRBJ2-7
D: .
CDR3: CASKIAAWGNYEQYF

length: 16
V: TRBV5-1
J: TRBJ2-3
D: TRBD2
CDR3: CASSFGFSGSADTQYF

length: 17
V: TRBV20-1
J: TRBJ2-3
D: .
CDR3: CSASVPRGGTSTDTQYF

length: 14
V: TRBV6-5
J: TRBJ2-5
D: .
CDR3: CASSYSSAQETQYF

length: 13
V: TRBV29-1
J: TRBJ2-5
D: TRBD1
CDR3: CSVDRGVQETQYF

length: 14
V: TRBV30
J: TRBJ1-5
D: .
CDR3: CAWSVAGLRMAQHF

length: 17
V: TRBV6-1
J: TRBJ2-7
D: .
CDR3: CASSDILRDLRANEQYF

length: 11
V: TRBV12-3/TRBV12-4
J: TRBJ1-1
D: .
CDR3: CASSPMRGAFF

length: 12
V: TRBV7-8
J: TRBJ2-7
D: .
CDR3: CASSLRSHEQYF

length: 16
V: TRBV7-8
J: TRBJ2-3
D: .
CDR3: CASSSREGSSTDTQYF

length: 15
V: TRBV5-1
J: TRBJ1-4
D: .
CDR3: CASSTAGTTNEKLFF